These T cell receptor beta chains were read from a single sample in a study of blood T cells in healthy people across ages. MiXCR, applied by TCRdb to the 5' RACE reads, yields one record per CDR3 protein. The sample lists about 930,000 distinct CDR3 sequences, 29% seen once, with roughly 10% in the top ten. These same data were also listed under a study on T cells of mothers and their children.

The sequencing input was blood. The receptors originated from a woman aged 40 to 50 in good health. The CDR3 runs from the conserved cysteine through the conserved F or W. A D gene is named only where the DNA matches it firmly. Clone size is stated in some rows and not others, as once, few, many or a class when expanded.

v_call	j_call	d_call	clone_size	cdr3_aa
TRBV3-1	TRBJ1-4	TRBD1	few	CASSPRGQGEKLFF
TRBV2	TRBJ2-1	TRBD1	-	CASGQGTHNEQFF
TRBV20-1	TRBJ2-1	-	few	CSARDLYGNEQFF
TRBV20-1	TRBJ2-7	-	-	CSARAGNNYEQYF
TRBV7-6	TRBJ2-1	-	many	CASSEPRLNNEQFF
TRBV7-9	-	-	-	CASSIRDGSYNEQYF
TRBV7-2	TRBJ1-2	-	many	CAYNVGGYTF
TRBV29-1	TRBJ2-2	TRBD2	many	CSVGKRGNTGELFF
TRBV15	TRBJ2-3	-	few	CATRRGEYTQYF
TRBV3-1	TRBJ2-7	TRBD2	many	CASSQDRAGGPSYEQYF
TRBV7-3	TRBJ2-7	-	many	CASSLIPSGEQYF
TRBV27	TRBJ1-2	-	-	CASSYAGANGYTF
TRBV18	-	-	few	CASSPSGLVTYNEQYF
TRBV28	TRBJ1-3	-	-	CASSLSQVSSGNTIYF
TRBV20-1	TRBJ1-5	-	once	CSARDRAGVQPQHF
TRBV5-1	TRBJ2-3	-	-	CASSGVSGLTDTQYF
TRBV7-9	TRBJ2-5	TRBD1	-	CASSLIVVTGEETQYF
TRBV7-9	TRBJ2-5	-	-	CASSLTSTPKETQYF
TRBV29-1	TRBJ2-4	TRBD2	-	CSVVYRTGGLAGAWGSSYNEQYF
TRBV20-1	TRBJ2-7	-	-	CSGETSYEQYF
TRBV5-1	TRBJ2-5	-	few	CASSVPGQETQYF
TRBV12-3/TRBV12-4	TRBJ2-4	-	-	CASRRGIGIQYF
TRBV5-1	TRBJ1-3	-	-	CASSLEVSDTIYF
TRBV12-3/TRBV12-4	TRBJ2-7	TRBD1	many	CASRGQGIYEQYF
TRBV27	TRBJ2-1	TRBD2	few	CASSFSGSGSYNEQFF
TRBV9	TRBJ2-1	-	-	CASSVGADTAYNEQFF
TRBV7-6	-	TRBD1	few	CASSGRWDRGPHEQYF
TRBV29-1	TRBJ2-3	-	few	CSIQGIGGFADTQYF
TRBV28	TRBJ2-1	TRBD2	-	CASSPIVGGITCNEQFF
TRBV7-2	TRBJ2-6	-	-	CASSKDSTGANVRTF